This section outlines one T cell receptor (beta chain) sequence together with its context. This entry belongs to a study of technical replicates of blood from several donors. Assay used: immunoSEQ multiplex PCR; TCRdb lists only in-frame clones, some missing. The table records 85,000 or so clones, approximately 95% of them present only once. The germline CDR1 and CDR2 sequences are LNHDA and SQIVND (reference sequence). V gave up 10 bases and J gave up 0 bases, with 13 bases separating them. CDR3 size: 14 residues. Sequenced input: T cells isolated from PBMCs. This chain uses TRBV19 with TRBJ1-3; a weak D match, TRBD1 (6 bases). The source of this sequence is a human donor in good health. The CDR3 sequence: CATKQGVSGNTIYF. The CDR3, as DNA: TGTGCCACCAAACAGGGAGTCTCTGGAAACACCATATATTTT.